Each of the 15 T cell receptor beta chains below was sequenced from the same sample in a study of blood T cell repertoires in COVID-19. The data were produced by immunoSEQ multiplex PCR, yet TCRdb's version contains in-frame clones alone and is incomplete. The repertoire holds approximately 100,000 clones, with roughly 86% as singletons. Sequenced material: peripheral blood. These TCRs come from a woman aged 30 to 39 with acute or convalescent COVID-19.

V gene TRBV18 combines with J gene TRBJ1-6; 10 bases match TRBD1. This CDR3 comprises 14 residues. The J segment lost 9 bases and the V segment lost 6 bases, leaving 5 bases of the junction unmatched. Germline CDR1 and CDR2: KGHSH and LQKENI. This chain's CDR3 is CASSRQGAGSPLHF. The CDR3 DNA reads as TGTGCCAGCTCCCGACAGGGGGCAGGTTCACCCCTCCACTTT. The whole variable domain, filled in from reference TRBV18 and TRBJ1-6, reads NAGVMQNPRHLVRRRGQEARLRCSPMKGHSHVYWYRQLPEEGLKFMVYLQKENIIDESGMPKERFSAEFPKEGPSILRIQQVVRGDSAAYFCASSRQGAGSPLHFGNGTRLTVT.

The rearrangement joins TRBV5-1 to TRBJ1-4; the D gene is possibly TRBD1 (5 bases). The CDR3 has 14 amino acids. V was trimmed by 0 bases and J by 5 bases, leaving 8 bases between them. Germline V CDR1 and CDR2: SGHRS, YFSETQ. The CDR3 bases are TGCGCCAGCAGCTTGGAGAAGGGGAATGAAAAACTGTTTTTT. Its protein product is CASSLEKGNEKLFF.

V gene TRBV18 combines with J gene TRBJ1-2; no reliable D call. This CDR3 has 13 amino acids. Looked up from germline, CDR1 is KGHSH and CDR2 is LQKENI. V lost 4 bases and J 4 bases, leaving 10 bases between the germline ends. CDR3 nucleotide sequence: TGTGCCAGCTCACTACAAGAAATCTATGGCTACACCTTC. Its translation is CASSLQEIYGYTF.

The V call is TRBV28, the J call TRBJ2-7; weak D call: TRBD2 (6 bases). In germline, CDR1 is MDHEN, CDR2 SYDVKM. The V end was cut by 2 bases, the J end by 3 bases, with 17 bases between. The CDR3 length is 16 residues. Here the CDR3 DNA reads TGTGCCAGCAGTTTAGTCAGGGACTGGGGCGTCTACGAGCAGTACTTC. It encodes CASSLVRDWGVYEQYF.

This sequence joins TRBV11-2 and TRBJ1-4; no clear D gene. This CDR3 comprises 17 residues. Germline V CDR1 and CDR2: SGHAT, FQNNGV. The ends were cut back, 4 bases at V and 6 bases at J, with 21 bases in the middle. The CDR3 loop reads CASSSSREGLEYEKLFF. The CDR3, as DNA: TGTGCCAGCAGCTCCTCGCGAGAGGGCTTAGAGTATGAAAAACTGTTTTTT.

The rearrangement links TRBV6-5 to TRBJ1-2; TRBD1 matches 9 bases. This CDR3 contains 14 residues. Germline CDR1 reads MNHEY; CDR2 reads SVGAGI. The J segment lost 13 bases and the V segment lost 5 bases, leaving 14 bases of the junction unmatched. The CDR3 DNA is TGTGCCAGCAGTCCCGGGACAGGGAGGTCTTGGGGCACCTTC. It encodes CASSPGTGRSWGTF.

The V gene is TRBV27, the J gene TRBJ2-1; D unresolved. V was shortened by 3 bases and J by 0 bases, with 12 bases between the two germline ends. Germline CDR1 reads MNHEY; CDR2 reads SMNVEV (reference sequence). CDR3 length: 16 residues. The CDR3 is CASSFSISHSYNEQFF. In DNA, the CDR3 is TGTGCCAGCAGTTTTAGTATATCCCACTCCTACAATGAGCAGTTCTTC.

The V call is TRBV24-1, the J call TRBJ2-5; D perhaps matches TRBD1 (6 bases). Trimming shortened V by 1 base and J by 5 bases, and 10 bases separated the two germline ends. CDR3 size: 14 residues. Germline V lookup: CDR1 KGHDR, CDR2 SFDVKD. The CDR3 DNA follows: TGTGCCACCAGTGATTTCACAGGGCACGAGACCCAGTACTTC. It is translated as CATSDFTGHETQYF.

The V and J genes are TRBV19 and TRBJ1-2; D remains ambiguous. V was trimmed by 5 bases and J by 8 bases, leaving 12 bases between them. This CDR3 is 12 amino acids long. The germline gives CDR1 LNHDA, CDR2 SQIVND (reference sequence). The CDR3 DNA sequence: TGTGCCAGTAGTTCCTTAAGAGGGGGCTACACCTTC. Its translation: CASSSLRGGYTF.

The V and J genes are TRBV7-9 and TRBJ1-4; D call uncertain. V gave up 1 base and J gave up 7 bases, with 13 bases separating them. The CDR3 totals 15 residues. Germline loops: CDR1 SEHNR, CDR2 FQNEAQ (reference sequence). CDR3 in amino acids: CASSLDTATGEKLFF. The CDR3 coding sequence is TGTGCCAGCAGCTTAGATACGGCGACTGGTGAAAAACTGTTTTTT.

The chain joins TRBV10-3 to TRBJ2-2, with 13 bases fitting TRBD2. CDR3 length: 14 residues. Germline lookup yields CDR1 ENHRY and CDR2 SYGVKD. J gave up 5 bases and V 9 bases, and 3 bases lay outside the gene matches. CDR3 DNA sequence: TGTGCCATTTGGACTAGCGGGGGTACCGGGGAGCTGTTTTTT. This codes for CAIWTSGGTGELFF.

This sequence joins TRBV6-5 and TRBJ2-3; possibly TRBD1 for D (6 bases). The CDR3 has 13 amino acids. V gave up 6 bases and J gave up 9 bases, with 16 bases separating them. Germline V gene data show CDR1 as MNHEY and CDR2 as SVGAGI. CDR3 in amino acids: CASRPGQMDTQYF. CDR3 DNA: TGTGCCAGCAGACCCGGACAGATGGACACGCAGTATTTT.

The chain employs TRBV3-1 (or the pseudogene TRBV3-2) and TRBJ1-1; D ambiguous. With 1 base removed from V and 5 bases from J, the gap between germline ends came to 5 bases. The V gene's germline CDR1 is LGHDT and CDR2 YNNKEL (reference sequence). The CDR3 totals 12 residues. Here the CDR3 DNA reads TGTGCCAGCAGCCAAGGGAGGACTGAAGCTTTCTTT. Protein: CASSQGRTEAFF.

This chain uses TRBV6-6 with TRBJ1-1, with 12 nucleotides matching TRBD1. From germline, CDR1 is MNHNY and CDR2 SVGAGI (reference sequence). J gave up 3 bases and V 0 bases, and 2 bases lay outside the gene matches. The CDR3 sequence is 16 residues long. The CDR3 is CASSYSGQGADTEAFF. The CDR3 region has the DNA TGTGCCAGCAGTTACTCGGGACAGGGGGCGGACACTGAAGCTTTCTTT.

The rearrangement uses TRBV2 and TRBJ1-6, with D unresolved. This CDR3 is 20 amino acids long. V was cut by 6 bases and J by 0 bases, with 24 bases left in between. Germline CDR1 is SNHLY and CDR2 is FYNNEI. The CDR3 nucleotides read TGTGCCAGCAGGCGGGCCAGCAGCGGTCAGATGAGCTCCTATAATTCACCCCTCCACTTT. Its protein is CASRRASSGQMSSYNSPLHF.